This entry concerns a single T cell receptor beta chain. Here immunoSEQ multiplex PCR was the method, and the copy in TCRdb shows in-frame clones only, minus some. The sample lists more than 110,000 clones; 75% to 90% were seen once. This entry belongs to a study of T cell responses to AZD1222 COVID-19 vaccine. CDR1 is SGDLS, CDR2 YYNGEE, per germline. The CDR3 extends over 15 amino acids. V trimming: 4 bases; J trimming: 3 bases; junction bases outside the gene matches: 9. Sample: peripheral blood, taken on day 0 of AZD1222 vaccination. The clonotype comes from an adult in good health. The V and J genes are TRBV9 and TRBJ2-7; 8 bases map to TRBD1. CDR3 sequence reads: CASSRYGTGDYEQYF. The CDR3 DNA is TGTGCCAGCAGCCGATATGGGACAGGAGACTACGAGCAGTACTTC.